A single sample is the source of the 20 T cell receptor beta chains below, sequenced in a study of regulatory T cells in long-lasting Graves disease. The authors built TCR beta libraries using iRepertoire HTBI primers and Arm-PCR of CDR3 regions. TCRdb ran MiXCR on the multiplex PCR reads and lists one entry per CDR3 protein. The sample has a few hundred thousand distinct CDR3 sequences, more than 20% seen once. Time point defined: persistent/refractory GD, antithyroid drugs over 5 years with positive TRAb. With RNA extracted from PBMCs as input, the TCR library was made. The sequenced sample was peripheral blood mononuclear cells (PBMCs), obtained when the disease was refractory, from a patient treated with antithyroid drugs. Receptors originate from a female donor with Graves disease.

The chain uses TRBV10-2 and TRBJ1-2; TRBD1 might be the D (6 bases). CDR1 is WSHSY and CDR2 is SAAADI in the germline V gene. Deletions cut 8 bases from V and 4 bases from J, with 17 bases between. The CDR3 covers 14 residues. CDR3 amino acids: CASRDTAQTYGYTF. CDR3 nucleotide sequence: TGCGCCAGCCGGGACACCGCGCAGACCTATGGCTACACCTTC.

This clonotype occurred many times. The chain carries TRBV2 and TRBJ1-4; D not resolved. The germline V gene encodes CDR1 SNHLY and CDR2 FYNNEI. The CDR3 runs 14 residues. V shed 3 bases and J shed 8 bases, with 13 bases lying between them. The CDR3 region is CASSEVEIWEKLFF. DNA for the CDR3: TGTGCCAGCAGTGAGGTGGAGATCTGGGAAAAACTGTTTTTT.

This clonotype appeared many times. The chain carries TRBV28 and TRBJ2-4, with unresolved D. From germline, CDR1 is MDHEN and CDR2 SYDVKM. The CDR3 loop spans 16 amino acids. The germline V and J ends were trimmed by 5 bases and 0 bases, with 14 bases remaining between them. Here the CDR3 DNA reads TGTGCCAGCAGTGTAGACGCTGGGATAGCCAAAAACATTCAGTACTTC. Encoded protein: CASSVDAGIAKNIQYF.

The V and J genes are TRBV5-5 and TRBJ2-7; 7 bases are shared with TRBD1. Germline V gene data show CDR1 as SGHKS and CDR2 as YYEKEE (reference sequence). CDR3 length: 15 residues. J was trimmed by 3 bases and V by 0 bases; bases with no gene match: 6. CDR3 amino acids: CASSLEGDSFYEQYF. Written as DNA, the CDR3 is TGTGCCAGCAGCTTGGAGGGGGACAGTTTCTACGAGCAGTACTTC.

This clonotype has only a few counts. V gene TRBV3-1 combines with J gene TRBJ2-7, with 7 positions matching TRBD2. The CDR3 runs to 15 residues. Germline CDR1 and CDR2: LGHDT and YNNKEL (reference sequence). The V gene end was trimmed by 5 bases and the J gene end by 0 bases; junction bases not matched to a gene: 7. The CDR3 here is CASSETSESSYEQYF. The CDR3 DNA follows: TGTGCCAGCAGCGAAACTAGCGAGAGCTCCTACGAGCAGTACTTC.

CDR3 bases: TGCAGTGCTCCCCGCAGGACAGATTACAATGAGCAGTTCTTC. Residues: CSAPRRTDYNEQFF. V is TRBV20-1 and J is TRBJ2-1, with a weak D call TRBD1 (6 bases). The germline gives CDR1 DFQATT, CDR2 SNEGSKA (reference sequence). This CDR3 region has 14 residues. The V and J ends lost 5 bases and 4 bases respectively, with 15 bases between them.

This clonotype was recorded at least ten times. The V call is TRBV28, the J call TRBJ2-4; D may correspond to TRBD1 or TRBD2 (5 bases each). CDR1 MDHEN and CDR2 SYDVKM come from the germline V gene. The V end lost 2 bases, the J end lost 0 bases, and 11 bases lay between the germline ends. There are 16 residues in the CDR3. The CDR3 region has the DNA TGTGCCAGCAGTTTAGGGGGAGAATTAGCCAAAAACATTCAGTACTTC. Its translation is CASSLGGELAKNIQYF.

This clonotype was observed at least ten times. This chain uses TRBV15 with TRBJ2-7; D may be TRBD1 (6 bases). Germline CDR1 reads LNHNV; CDR2 reads YYDKDF (reference sequence). The CDR3 sequence is 14 residues long. V lost 3 bases and J 2 bases, leaving 11 bases between the germline ends. The CDR3 nucleotides read TGTGCCACCAGCAGCCTACAGGGAACCTACGAGCAGTACTTC. Translating it yields CATSSLQGTYEQYF.

This clonotype was found a few times. The chain has TRBV7-6 and TRBJ2-7; maybe TRBD2 (5 bases). This CDR3 has 14 residues. Germline V CDR1 and CDR2: SGHVS, FNYEAQ. V lost 2 bases, J lost 4 bases, and 12 bases lay in between. CDR3 loop: CASSLRAEDYEQYF. The CDR3 DNA sequence: TGTGCCAGCAGCTTAAGGGCGGAGGATTACGAGCAGTACTTC.

The chain carries TRBV12-3 or TRBV12-4 and TRBJ2-3; the match to TRBD2 covers 12 bases. The CDR3 loop spans 17 amino acids. The V gene end was trimmed by 1 base and the J gene end by 1 base; junction bases not matched to a gene: 3. CDR3 nucleotides: TGTGCCAGCAGTTTAGAGACTAGCGGGAGCGGCACAGATACGCAGTATTTT. Translation: CASSLETSGSGTDTQYF.

This clonotype has only a few counts. The chain joins TRBV29-1 to TRBJ2-7; D remains unclear. The CDR3 loop spans 12 amino acids. Germline CDR1 SQVTM, CDR2 ANQGSEA. V dropped 7 bases and J dropped 0 bases, with 10 bases sitting between them. CDR3 DNA sequence: TGCAGCGCCCGAGGCAACTCCTACGAGCAGTACTTC. Its translation is CSARGNSYEQYF.

This clonotype has only a few counts. This chain connects TRBV4-3 to TRBJ2-7, with D perhaps TRBD1 or TRBD2 (5 bases each). The V end was cut by 3 bases, the J end by 1 base, with 13 bases between. CDR1 is LGHNA, CDR2 YSLEER, per germline. This CDR3 contains 15 residues. This CDR3 is CASSHHRDGSYEQYF. The CDR3 DNA follows: TGCGCCAGCAGCCACCACCGGGACGGGTCCTACGAGCAGTACTTC.

The CDR3 sequence is CSAREGGGRRYEQYF. The CDR3 DNA sequence: TGCAGTGCTAGAGAGGGGGGGGGGAGAAGGTACGAGCAGTACTTC. The V gene is TRBV20-1, the J gene TRBJ2-7, with TRBD2 matching over 7 bases. This CDR3 comprises 15 residues. CDR1 is DFQATT, CDR2 SNEGSKA, per germline (reference sequence). V lost 0 bases, J lost 4 bases, and 9 bases stayed unmatched.

The gene calls are TRBV19 and TRBJ1-1, with D hard to call. V lost 3 bases and J lost 1, with 6 bases in between. This CDR3 is 13 amino acids long. Germline V gene data show CDR1 as LNHDA and CDR2 as SQIVND (reference sequence). CDR3 amino acids: CASSIHGNTEAFF. CDR3 DNA sequence: TGTGCCAGTAGTATCCATGGGAACACTGAAGCTTTCTTT.

The CDR3 sequence: CASSRSGRAHTGELFF. The DNA of the CDR3 is TGTGCCAGCAGTCGTAGCGGGAGGGCCCACACCGGGGAGCTGTTTTTT. The chain joins TRBV6-1 to TRBJ2-2; 11 nucleotides agree with TRBD2. The CDR3 covers 16 residues. Germline V gene lookup returns CDR1 MNHNS and CDR2 SASEGT. V lost 5 bases to trimming and J lost 3 bases; unmatched junction nucleotides: 5.

A few counts support this clonotype. This sequence joins TRBV27 and TRBJ1-1, with unresolved D. The CDR3 extends over 13 amino acids. Germline V gene data show CDR1 as MNHEY and CDR2 as SMNVEV (reference sequence). Trimming pared 0 bases from V and 3 bases from J, leaving 5 bases between. The CDR3, as DNA: TGTGCCAGCAGTTTATCGGCGTACACTGAAGCTTTCTTT. Translated, it gives CASSLSAYTEAFF.

This clonotype appeared a few times. V usage is TRBV12-3 or TRBV12-4 and J usage is TRBJ2-2; D uncertain. V lost 7 bases and J 0 bases, leaving 15 bases between the germline ends. The CDR3 is made up of 16 amino acids. The CDR3 loop reads CASTPSRGSNTGELFF. CDR3 DNA: TGTGCCAGCACCCCCTCTCGAGGCTCGAACACCGGGGAGCTGTTTTTT.

This clonotype was recorded many times. V usage is TRBV6-1 and J usage is TRBJ2-2; D may be TRBD1 (6 bases). Germline CDR1 MNHNS, CDR2 SASEGT. The CDR3 is made up of 17 amino acids. The V end was cut by 5 bases, the J end by 6 bases, with 22 bases between. The CDR3: CASSPLNRGGRAGELFF. CDR3 nucleotides: TGTGCCAGCAGTCCCTTGAATCGAGGGGGTAGAGCCGGGGAGCTGTTTTTT.

The chain couples TRBV2 to TRBJ2-3; D ambiguous. Germline CDR1 SNHLY, CDR2 FYNNEI. This CDR3 is 13 amino acids long. Trimming stripped 4 bases from V and 6 bases from J, with 11 bases between. The CDR3 nucleotides are TGTGCCAGCAGTGCCGGAGCTCGGGATACGCAGTATTTT. Its translation: CASSAGARDTQYF. Together with reference TRBV2 and TRBJ2-3, the CDR3 gives the full variable domain: EPEVTQTPSHQVTQMGQEVILRCVPISNHLYFYWYRQILGQKVEFLVSFYNNEISEKSEIFDDQFSVERPDGSNFTLKIRSTKLEDSAMYFCASSAGARDTQYFGPGTRLTVL.

The chain recombines TRBV20-1 with TRBJ1-5, with 10 bases identical to TRBD1. Germline V CDR1 and CDR2: DFQATT, SNEGSKA (reference sequence). This CDR3 is built from 15 residues. V lost 3 bases, J lost 5 bases, and 7 bases stayed unmatched. The CDR3 here is CSARDTGTGDQPQHF. Written as DNA, the CDR3 is TGCAGTGCTAGGGACACCGGGACAGGGGATCAGCCCCAGCATTTT.